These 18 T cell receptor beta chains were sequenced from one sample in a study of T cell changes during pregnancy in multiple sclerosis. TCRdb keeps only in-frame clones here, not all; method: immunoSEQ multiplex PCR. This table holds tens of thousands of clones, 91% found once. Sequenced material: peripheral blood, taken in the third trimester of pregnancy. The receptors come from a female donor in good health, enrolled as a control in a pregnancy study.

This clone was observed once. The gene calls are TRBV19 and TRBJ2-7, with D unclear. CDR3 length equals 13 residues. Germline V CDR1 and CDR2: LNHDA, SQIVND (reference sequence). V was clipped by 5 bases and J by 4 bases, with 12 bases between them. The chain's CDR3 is CASSYGGGYEQYF. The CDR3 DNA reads TGTGCCAGTAGTTACGGTGGCGGTTACGAGCAGTACTTC.

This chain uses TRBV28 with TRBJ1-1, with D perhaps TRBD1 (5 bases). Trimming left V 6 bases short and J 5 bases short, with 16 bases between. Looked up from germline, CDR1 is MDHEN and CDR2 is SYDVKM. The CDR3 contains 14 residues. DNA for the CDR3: TGTGCCAGCAGCATTACTCAGGGTAGGACTGAAGCTTTCTTT. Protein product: CASSITQGRTEAFF. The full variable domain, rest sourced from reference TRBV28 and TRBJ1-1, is DVKVTQSSRYLVKRTGEKVFLECVQDMDHENMFWYRQDPGLGLRLIYFSYDVKMKEKGDIPEGYSVSREKKERFSLILESASTNQTSMYLCASSITQGRTEAFFGQGTRLTVV.

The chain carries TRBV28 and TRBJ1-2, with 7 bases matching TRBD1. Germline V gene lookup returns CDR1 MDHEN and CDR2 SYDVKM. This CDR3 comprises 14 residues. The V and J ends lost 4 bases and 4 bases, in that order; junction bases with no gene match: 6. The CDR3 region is CASSSTGPIYGYTF. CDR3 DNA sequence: TGTGCCAGCAGTTCGACAGGGCCCATCTATGGCTACACCTTC.

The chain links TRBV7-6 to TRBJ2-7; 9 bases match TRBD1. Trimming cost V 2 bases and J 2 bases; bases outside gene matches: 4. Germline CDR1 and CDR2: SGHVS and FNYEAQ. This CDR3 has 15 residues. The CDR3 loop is CASSLRDRAAYEQYF. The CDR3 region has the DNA TGTGCCAGCAGCTTACGGGACAGGGCGGCCTACGAGCAGTACTTC.

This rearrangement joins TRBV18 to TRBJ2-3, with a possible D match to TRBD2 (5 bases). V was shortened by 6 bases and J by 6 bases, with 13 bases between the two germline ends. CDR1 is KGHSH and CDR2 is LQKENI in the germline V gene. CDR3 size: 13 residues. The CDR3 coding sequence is TGTGCCAGCTCGCCCTCCCGGGGTGATACGCAGTATTTT. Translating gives CASSPSRGDTQYF.

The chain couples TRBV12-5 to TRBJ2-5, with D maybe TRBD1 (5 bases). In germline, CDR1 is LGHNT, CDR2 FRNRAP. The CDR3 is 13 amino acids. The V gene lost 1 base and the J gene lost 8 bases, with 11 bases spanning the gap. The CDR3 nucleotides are TGTGCTAGTGGTTTGGGAGAAGGGGAAACCCAGTACTTC. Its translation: CASGLGEGETQYF. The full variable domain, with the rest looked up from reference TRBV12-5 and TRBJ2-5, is DARVTQTPRHKVTEMGQEVTMRCQPILGHNTVFWYRQTMMQGLELLAYFRNRAPLDDSGMPKDRFSAEMPDATLATLKIQPSEPRDSAVYFCASGLGEGETQYFGPGTRLLVL.

In DNA form, the CDR3 reads TGTGCCAGCTTTGGGACAGGGGACACCTATGGCTACACCTTC. It translates to CASFGTGDTYGYTF. The rearrangement links TRBV28 to TRBJ1-2, with 10 bases identical to TRBD1. The CDR3 covers 14 residues. In germline, CDR1 is MDHEN, CDR2 SYDVKM. Unmatched junction bases numbered 7, after V lost 8 bases and J lost 4 bases.

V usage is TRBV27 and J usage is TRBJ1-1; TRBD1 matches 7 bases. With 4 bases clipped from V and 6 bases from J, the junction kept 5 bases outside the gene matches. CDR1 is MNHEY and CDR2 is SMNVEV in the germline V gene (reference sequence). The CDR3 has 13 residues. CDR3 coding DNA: TGTGCCAGCAGTTCGCACAGGGGAGCTGAAGCTTTCTTT. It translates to CASSSHRGAEAFF.

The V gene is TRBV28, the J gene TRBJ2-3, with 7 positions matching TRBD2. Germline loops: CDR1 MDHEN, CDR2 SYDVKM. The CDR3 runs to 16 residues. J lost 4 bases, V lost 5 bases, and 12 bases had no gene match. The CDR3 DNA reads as TGTGCCAGCAGTGGGGGTGCGAGCGGGAACGCAGATACGCAGTATTTT. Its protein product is CASSGGASGNADTQYF.

The CDR3 DNA is TGTGCCAGCAGCCTTAGCGGGTCCACAGATACGCAGTATTTT. Its protein product is CASSLSGSTDTQYF. The chain carries TRBV7-2 and TRBJ2-3, with TRBD2 matching 7 bases. CDR1 and CDR2 from the germline V gene are SGHTA and FQGNSA. This CDR3 is 14 amino acids long. Losses at the gene ends were 5 bases for V and 2 bases for J; bases not matched to a gene: 4.

CDR3 bases: TGTGCCAGCAGCTTAGGGGCATGGAACACTGAAGCTTTCTTT. This translates into CASSLGAWNTEAFF. This chain uses TRBV7-2 with TRBJ1-1; no definite D call. Germline assignment: CDR1 SGHTA and CDR2 FQGNSA. CDR3 size: 14 residues. V shed 1 base and J shed 1 base, with 7 bases lying between them. The full variable domain, rest sourced from reference TRBV7-2 and TRBJ1-1, is GAGVSQSPSNKVTEKGKDVELRCDPISGHTALYWYRQSLGQGLEFLIYFQGNSAPDKSGLPSDRFSAERTGGSVSTLTIQRTQQEDSAVYLCASSLGAWNTEAFFGQGTRLTVV.

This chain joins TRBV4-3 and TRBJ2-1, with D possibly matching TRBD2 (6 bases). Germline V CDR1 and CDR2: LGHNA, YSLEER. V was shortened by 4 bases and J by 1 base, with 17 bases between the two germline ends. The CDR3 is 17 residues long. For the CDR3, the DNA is TGCGCCAGCAGCCCCGCACCGCCGGGAGAGTCCTACAATGAGCAGTTCTTC. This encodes CASSPAPPGESYNEQFF.

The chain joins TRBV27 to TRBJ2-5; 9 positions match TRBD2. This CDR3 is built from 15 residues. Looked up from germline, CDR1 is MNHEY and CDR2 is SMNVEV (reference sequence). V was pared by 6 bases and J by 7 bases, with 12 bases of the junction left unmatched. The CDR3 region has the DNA TGTGCCAGCAGGGATCTAGCGGGACGGGGGGGGACCCAGTACTTC. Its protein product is CASRDLAGRGGTQYF.

The DNA for the CDR3 is TGTGCCAGCAGTGGGGCAGACCAAGAGACCCAGTACTTC. It is translated as CASSGADQETQYF. The V gene is TRBV2, the J gene TRBJ2-5; D ambiguous. With 4 bases removed from V and 0 bases from J, the gap between germline ends came to 6 bases. The germline gives CDR1 SNHLY, CDR2 FYNNEI. This CDR3 region has 13 residues.

The CDR3 here is CASSLSDTWTISEQYF. The CDR3 nucleotides read TGTGCCAGCAGTTTATCGGACACCTGGACGATATCCGAGCAGTACTTC. The chain joins TRBV27 to TRBJ2-7, with a tentative D call TRBD1 (5 bases). From germline, CDR1 is MNHEY and CDR2 SMNVEV (reference sequence). This CDR3 is 16 amino acids long. Trimming cost V 0 bases and J 6 bases, with 18 bases left between them.

This CDR3 reads CASSLGRGTGNTIYF. The CDR3 bases are TGCGCCAGCAGCTTGGGCAGGGGCACTGGAAACACCATATATTTT. V is TRBV5-1 and J is TRBJ1-3; a possible D gene is TRBD1 (6 bases). Germline V CDR1 and CDR2: SGHRS, YFSETQ. With 0 bases removed from V and 2 bases from J, the gap between germline ends came to 9 bases. The CDR3 is 15 amino acids. The variable domain in full, completed from reference TRBV5-1 and TRBJ1-3, reads KAGVTQTPRYLIKTRGQQVTLSCSPISGHRSVSWYQQTPGQGLQFLFEYFSETQRNKGNFPGRFSGRQFSNSRSEMNVSTLELGDSALYLCASSLGRGTGNTIYFGEGSWLTVV.

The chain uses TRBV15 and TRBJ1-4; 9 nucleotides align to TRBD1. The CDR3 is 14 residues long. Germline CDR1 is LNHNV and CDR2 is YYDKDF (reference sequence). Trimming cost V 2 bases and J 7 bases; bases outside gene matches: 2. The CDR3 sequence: CATSRRQGGEKLFF. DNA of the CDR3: TGTGCCACCAGCAGACGACAGGGGGGTGAAAAACTGTTTTTT.

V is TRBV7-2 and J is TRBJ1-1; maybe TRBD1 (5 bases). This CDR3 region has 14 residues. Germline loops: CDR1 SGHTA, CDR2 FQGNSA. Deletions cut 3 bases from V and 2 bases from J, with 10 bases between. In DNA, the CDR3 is TGTGCCAGCAGCTTTTCAGGGTCCAACACTGAAGCTTTCTTT. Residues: CASSFSGSNTEAFF.